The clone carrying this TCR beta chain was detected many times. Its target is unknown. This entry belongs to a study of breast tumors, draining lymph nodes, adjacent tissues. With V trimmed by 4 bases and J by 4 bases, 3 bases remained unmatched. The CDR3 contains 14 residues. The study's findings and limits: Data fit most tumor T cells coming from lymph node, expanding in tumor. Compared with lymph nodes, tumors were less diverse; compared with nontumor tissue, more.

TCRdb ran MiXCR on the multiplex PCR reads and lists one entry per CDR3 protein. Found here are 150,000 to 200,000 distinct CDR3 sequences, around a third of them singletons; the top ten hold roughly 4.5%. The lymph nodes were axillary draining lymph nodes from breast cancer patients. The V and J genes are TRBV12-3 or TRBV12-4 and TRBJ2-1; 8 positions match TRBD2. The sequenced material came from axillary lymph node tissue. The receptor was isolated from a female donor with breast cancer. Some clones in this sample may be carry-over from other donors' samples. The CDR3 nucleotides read TGTGCCAGCAGTTCGGGAGGGCTTTACAATGAGCAGTTCTTC. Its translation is CASSSGGLYNEQFF.